A single sample gave rise to the 6 T cell receptor beta chains below, sequenced in a study of CD8 T cells in Susac syndrome. The RNA input was about 0.5 to 1 ug, and it was reverse transcribed with random hexamers. TCRdb called the immunoSEQ multiplex PCR reads again in MiXCR, with one record for every CDR3 protein. The table has roughly 180,000 distinct CDR3 sequences, around 95% seen once. The sequenced sample consisted of CD4+ T cells from PBMCs. The receptor set was obtained from a human donor in good health.

The V and J genes are TRBV7-9 and TRBJ1-4; TRBD1 matches at 10 bases. This CDR3 comprises 14 residues. Per the germline V gene, CDR1 is SEHNR and CDR2 is FQNEAQ (reference sequence). Unmatched junction bases numbered 1, after V lost 3 bases and J lost 6 bases. Here the CDR3 reads CASSFGQGDEKLFF. The CDR3 DNA is TGTGCCAGCAGCTTCGGACAGGGGGATGAAAAACTGTTTTTT.

The chain carries TRBV10-3 and TRBJ1-6, with 10 bases fitting TRBD1. This CDR3 region has 13 residues. The germline V gene encodes CDR1 ENHRY and CDR2 SYGVKD. The ends lost 10 bases at V and 5 bases at J; junction bases unmatched: 2. This chain's CDR3 is CASGTGDNSPLHF. CDR3 coding DNA: TGTGCCAGCGGGACAGGGGATAATTCACCCCTCCACTTT.

The chain joins TRBV20-1 to TRBJ2-1, with D maybe TRBD2 (5 bases). CDR1 is DFQATT and CDR2 is SNEGSKA in the germline V gene (reference sequence). The V gene lost 2 bases and the J gene lost 4 bases, with 12 bases spanning the gap. The CDR3 has 14 amino acids. CDR3 amino acids: CSARRGSGYNEQFF. For the CDR3, the DNA is TGCAGTGCTAGACGAGGGTCCGGATACAATGAGCAGTTCTTC.

The chain combines TRBV7-2 with TRBJ2-3, with D perhaps matching TRBD1 (6 bases). The CDR3 contains 15 residues. From germline, CDR1 is SGHTA and CDR2 FQGNSA. V dropped 0 bases and J dropped 5 bases, with 12 bases sitting between them. CDR3 sequence: CASSLAVGGGDTQYF. CDR3 in DNA: TGTGCCAGCAGCTTAGCCGTAGGGGGTGGAGATACGCAGTATTTT.

This rearrangement joins TRBV20-1 to TRBJ2-6; D call uncertain. CDR1 and CDR2 from the germline V gene are DFQATT and SNEGSKA (reference sequence). Trimming left V 0 bases short and J 1 base short, with 7 bases between. CDR3 length: 15 residues. The CDR3 DNA reads as TGCAGTGCTAGAGATACGGTTTCTGGGGCCAACGTCCTGACTTTC. It is translated as CSARDTVSGANVLTF.

The chain combines TRBV7-2 with TRBJ2-7, with a tentative D call TRBD1 (6 bases). The V and J ends lost 5 bases and 3 bases respectively, with 14 bases between them. The CDR3 has 14 residues. Germline V gene data show CDR1 as SGHTA and CDR2 as FQGNSA. In nucleotides, the CDR3 is TGTGCCAGCAGCCCCCGACAGGCGATCTACGAGCAGTACTTC. Its translation is CASSPRQAIYEQYF.